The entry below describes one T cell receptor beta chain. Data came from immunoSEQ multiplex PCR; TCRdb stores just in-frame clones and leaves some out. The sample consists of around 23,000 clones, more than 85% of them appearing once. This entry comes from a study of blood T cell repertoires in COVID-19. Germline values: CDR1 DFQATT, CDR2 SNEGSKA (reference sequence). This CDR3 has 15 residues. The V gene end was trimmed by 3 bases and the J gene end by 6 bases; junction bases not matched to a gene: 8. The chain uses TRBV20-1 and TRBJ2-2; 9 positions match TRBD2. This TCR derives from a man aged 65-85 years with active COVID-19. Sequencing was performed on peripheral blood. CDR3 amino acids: CSASLRAGGSGELFF. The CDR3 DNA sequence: TGCAGTGCTAGTCTCCGCGCGGGAGGGTCCGGGGAGCTGTTTTTT.